This is a list of T cell receptor beta chains from one sample in a study of early T cells in non-severe SARS-CoV-2 infection. TCRdb recomputed calls from the 5' RACE reads with MiXCR, one row per CDR3 protein. The top ten hold about 16% of the sample, which has tens of thousands of distinct CDR3 sequences, approximately 11% seen once. Here the sequenced sample was whole blood, taken at baseline. These receptors originate from an adult who was a healthcare worker with PCR-confirmed SARS-CoV-2 infection or an uninfected control (not recorded which). Each CDR3 is given with its conserved first and last residue. Each record gives: J gene, CDR3 length, V gene, CDR3 protein.

j_gene: TRBJ2-4; len: 14; v_gene: TRBV5-1; CDR3aa: CASSLGQEQNIQYF
j_gene: TRBJ1-5; len: 15; v_gene: TRBV5-8; CDR3aa: CASSFRTVIIQPQHF
j_gene: TRBJ2-7; len: 12; v_gene: TRBV10-3; CDR3aa: CAIRAPSYEQYF
j_gene: TRBJ2-7; len: 13; v_gene: TRBV20-1; CDR3aa: CSASYVSPSEQYF
j_gene: TRBJ1-1; len: 13; v_gene: TRBV13; CDR3aa: CASSLKVNTEAFF
j_gene: TRBJ2-6; len: 16; v_gene: TRBV12-3/TRBV12-4; CDR3aa: CASSFRGGSGANVLTF
j_gene: TRBJ2-1; len: 15; v_gene: TRBV2; CDR3aa: CASRKTSGGFNEQFF
j_gene: TRBJ2-4; len: 15; v_gene: TRBV14; CDR3aa: CASSQARGAKNIQYF
j_gene: TRBJ1-1; len: 15; v_gene: TRBV5-1; CDR3aa: CASSLGEKESTEAFF
j_gene: TRBJ1-4; len: 16; v_gene: TRBV5-1; CDR3aa: CASSSSSRGGNEKLFF
j_gene: TRBJ2-7; len: 15; v_gene: TRBV19; CDR3aa: CASSTTLAGVHEQYF
j_gene: TRBJ2-2; len: 17; v_gene: TRBV7-3; CDR3aa: CASSGQPGLATTGELFF
j_gene: TRBJ2-5; len: 13; v_gene: TRBV29-1; CDR3aa: CSVERGAEETQYF
j_gene: TRBJ2-7; len: 12; v_gene: TRBV30; CDR3aa: CASTGLPYEQYF
j_gene: TRBJ2-7; len: 12; v_gene: TRBV7-2; CDR3aa: CASSLGWNEQYF
j_gene: TRBJ2-2; len: 13; v_gene: TRBV7-3; CDR3aa: CASSSQVTGELFF
j_gene: TRBJ2-1; len: 15; v_gene: TRBV2; CDR3aa: CASTRTENSYNEQFF
j_gene: TRBJ2-3; len: 14; v_gene: TRBV7-2; CDR3aa: CASTSPTSTDTQYF
j_gene: TRBJ2-7; len: 15; v_gene: TRBV5-6; CDR3aa: CASSLRSGRDYEQYF
j_gene: TRBJ2-3; len: 15; v_gene: TRBV29-1; CDR3aa: CSVEGTETSTDTQYF
j_gene: TRBJ2-7; len: 13; v_gene: TRBV9; CDR3aa: CASSVGRNYEQYF
j_gene: TRBJ2-5; len: 14; v_gene: TRBV7-2; CDR3aa: CASSLSRGGETQYF